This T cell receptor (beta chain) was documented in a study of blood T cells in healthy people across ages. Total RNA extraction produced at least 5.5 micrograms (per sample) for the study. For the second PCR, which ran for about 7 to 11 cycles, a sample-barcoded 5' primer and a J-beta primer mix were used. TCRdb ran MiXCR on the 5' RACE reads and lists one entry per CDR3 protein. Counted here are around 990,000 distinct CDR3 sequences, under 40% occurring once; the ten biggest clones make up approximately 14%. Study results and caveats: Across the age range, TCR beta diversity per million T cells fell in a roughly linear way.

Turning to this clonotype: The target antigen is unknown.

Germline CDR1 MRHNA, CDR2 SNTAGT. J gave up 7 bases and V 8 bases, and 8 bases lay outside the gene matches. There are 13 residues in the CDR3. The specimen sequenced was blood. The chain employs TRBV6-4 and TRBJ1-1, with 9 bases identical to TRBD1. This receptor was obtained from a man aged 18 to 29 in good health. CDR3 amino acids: CASGPDRGGEAFF. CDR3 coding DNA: TGTGCCAGCGGCCCCGACAGGGGGGGTGAAGCTTTCTTT.